This T cell receptor (beta chain) was recovered during a study of regulatory T cells in long-lasting Graves disease. The time point was: persistent/refractory GD, antithyroid drugs over 5 years with positive TRAb. There was RNA extracted from PBMCs, and the TCR library was made from it. The collection involved drawing approximately 9 milliliters of peripheral blood into EDTA tubes. Combining iRepertoire HTBI primers with Arm-PCR of CDR3 regions, the authors built TCR beta libraries. A single record per CDR3 protein comes from TCRdb applying MiXCR to the multiplex PCR reads. Of under 450,000 distinct CDR3 sequences in the sample, 20% to 25% were seen once. This clonotype was seen at least ten times. Its specificity is not known. Study observations and caveats: Persistent-disease Graves' patients showed less TCR diversity than new cases.

The source is a female donor with Graves disease. The sample here was peripheral blood mononuclear cells (PBMCs), taken when the disease was refractory, from a patient treated with antithyroid drugs.

CDR3 sequence: CASSTGQEGYGYTF. In DNA, the CDR3 is TGTGCCAGCAGCACCGGACAGGAAGGCTATGGCTACACCTTC. The J gene is TRBJ1-2, the V gene TRBV9, with 7 bases lining up with TRBD1. CDR3 length equals 14 residues. In germline, CDR1 is SGDLS, CDR2 YYNGEE. V lost 4 bases to trimming and J lost 4 bases; unmatched junction nucleotides: 7.